This TCR beta chain was sequenced during a study of T cell repertoires in cytomegalovirus infection. Study-level background: The public TCR beta signatures pointed to both CMV infection and matching HLA type.

Remarks on this clonotype: What it binds is unknown.

Each CDR3 protein gets one entry after TCRdb re-called the reads with MiXCR. The table shows 300,000 to 400,000 distinct CDR3 sequences, with 25% to 35% occurring only once. Notes on the study in general: In two of eight donors, the top clonotype was HLA-C-restricted CMV-specific.

The material was cultured PBMCs, obtained from culture after CMV antigen stimulation. This TCR derives from a human donor in good health (CMV status not recorded). Some clones in this sample may be carry-over from other donors' samples.

The CDR3, as DNA: TGTGCCAGCAGCTATCGACAGGGAATGAACACTGAAGCTTTCTTT. It encodes CASSYRQGMNTEAFF. The chain combines TRBV7-4 with TRBJ1-1; TRBD1 agrees at 7 bases. Germline V CDR1 and CDR2: SGHVT, SQSDAQ. The CDR3 spans 15 residues. Germline trimming cut 4 bases from V and 0 bases from J; bases unmatched to any gene: 5. The variable domain in full, with the rest retrieved from reference TRBV7-4 and TRBJ1-1, is GAGVSQSPRYKVAKRGRDVALRCDSISGHVTLYWYRQTLGQGSEVLTYSQSDAQRDKSGRPSGRFSAERPERSVSTLKIQRTEQGDSAVYLCASSYRQGMNTEAFFGQGTRLTVV.